A single sample gave rise to the 14 T cell receptor beta chains below, sequenced in a study of PD-1 blockade in classical Hodgkin lymphoma. This sample's time point: cycle 4 day 1 (C4D1), after less than seven weeks of nivolumab. No patient escaped relapse after autologous stem cell transplantation, and brentuximab vedotin exposure varied. Generated by immunoSEQ multiplex PCR, the TCRdb table keeps only in-frame clones and is missing some. The data contain about 64,000 clones, more than 90% of them seen just once; the ten biggest clones take up about 8%. The starting material was peripheral blood mononuclear cells (PBMCs), obtained before the fourth cycle of nivolumab. The origin of the receptors is a human donor with classical Hodgkin lymphoma.

The chain is built from TRBV6-1 and TRBJ1-5, with 9 bases fitting TRBD1. Per germline, CDR1 MNHNS and CDR2 SASEGT. The CDR3 is made up of 17 amino acids. V dropped 4 bases and J dropped 2; count of bases not matched to a gene: 9. The CDR3 sequence is CASSAVPGQGGNQPQHF. The CDR3 DNA reads as TGTGCCAGCAGTGCCGTCCCGGGACAGGGAGGCAATCAGCCCCAGCATTTT.

This sequence joins TRBV5-4 and TRBJ2-7, with 9 bases matching TRBD1. From germline, CDR1 is SGHNT and CDR2 YYREEE (reference sequence). The CDR3 is 15 residues long. V lost 0 bases, J lost 2 bases, and 3 bases stayed unmatched. The CDR3: CASSLGQGGTYEQYF. In DNA form, the CDR3 reads TGTGCCAGCAGCTTGGGACAGGGGGGGACCTACGAGCAGTACTTC.

The V call is TRBV5-1, the J call TRBJ2-2, with D perhaps matching TRBD2 (7 bases). The CDR3 has 16 amino acids. Per the germline V gene, CDR1 is SGHRS and CDR2 is YFSETQ. V lost 0 bases, J lost 6 bases, and 15 bases lay in between. CDR3 coding DNA: TGCGCCAGCAGCTTGGTTTCCGGGGGGCTAGCCGGGGAGCTGTTTTTT. As protein: CASSLVSGGLAGELFF.

This chain uses TRBV4-1 with TRBJ1-6; tentative D call: TRBD1 (6 bases). Deletions cut 6 bases from V and 8 bases from J, with 14 bases between. This CDR3 has 14 residues. The germline V gene encodes CDR1 MGHRA and CDR2 YSYEKL. This CDR3 reads CASSLAGEYSPLHF. The CDR3 region has the DNA TGCGCCAGCAGTCTGGCAGGGGAGTATTCACCCCTCCACTTT.

This clone came up once. V usage is TRBV7-2 and J usage is TRBJ2-5, with 10 positions matching TRBD2. Trimming removed 6 bases from V and 5 bases from J; junction bases left unmatched: 6. The V gene's germline CDR1 is SGHTA and CDR2 FQGNSA. The CDR3 runs 14 residues. For the CDR3, the DNA is TGTGCCAGCAGAATAGCGGGAGGAACGGAGACCCAGTACTTC. It yields the protein CASRIAGGTETQYF.

The V call is TRBV6-5, the J call TRBJ2-7, with 9 positions matching TRBD1. The J call is doubtful: the DNA matches TRBJ2-5 better. The germline CDR1 and CDR2 sequences are MNHEY and SVGAGI. CDR3 length: 14 residues. The CDR3 loop is CASRRTGDQETQYF. In DNA form, the CDR3 reads TGTGCCAGCAGGCGGACAGGGGACCAAGAGACCCAGTACTTC.

The chain employs TRBV29-1 and TRBJ2-7, with D uncertain. This CDR3 comprises 12 residues. The V gene's germline CDR1 is SQVTM and CDR2 ANQGSEA. Trimming pared 5 bases from V and 0 bases from J, leaving 8 bases between. CDR3 sequence reads: CSVTDGSYEQYF. The CDR3 DNA reads TGCAGCGTTACAGACGGCTCCTACGAGCAGTACTTC.

This chain links TRBV9 with TRBJ2-2; D call uncertain. Germline lookup yields CDR1 SGDLS and CDR2 YYNGEE. The CDR3 extends over 13 amino acids. V lost 6 bases and J 6 bases, leaving 12 bases between the germline ends. This chain's CDR3 is CASTYDTPGELFF. The CDR3 bases are TGTGCCAGCACCTATGACACCCCCGGGGAGCTGTTTTTT.

This chain links TRBV25-1 with TRBJ2-3, with TRBD1 identical over 10 bases. In germline, CDR1 is MGHDK, CDR2 SYGVNS. V lost 3 bases to trimming and J lost 5 bases; unmatched junction nucleotides: 5. The CDR3 is made up of 15 amino acids. CDR3 in DNA: TGTGCCAGCAGTGATAGGGGACAGGGGTTAGATACGCAGTATTTT. Its protein is CASSDRGQGLDTQYF. Full variable domain (remainder filled in from reference TRBV25-1 and TRBJ2-3): EADIYQTPRYLVIGTGKKITLECSQTMGHDKMYWYQQDPGMELHLIHYSYGVNSTEKGDLSSESTVSRIRTEHFPLTLESARPSHTSQYLCASSDRGQGLDTQYFGPGTRLTVL.

The chain couples TRBV25-1 to TRBJ1-2, with D maybe TRBD1 (6 bases). V was clipped by 5 bases and J by 3 bases, with 10 bases between them. This CDR3 contains 13 residues. Germline V gene data show CDR1 as MGHDK and CDR2 as SYGVNS. Written as DNA, the CDR3 is TGTGCCAGCAGTAGATCAGGGGACTATGGCTACACCTTC. Translated, it gives CASSRSGDYGYTF.

The V call is TRBV5-4, the J call TRBJ2-3, with D tentatively TRBD2 (6 bases). The CDR3 loop spans 12 amino acids. Trimming removed 3 bases from V and 11 bases from J, with 13 bases in between. Germline V gene lookup returns CDR1 SGHNT and CDR2 YYREEE (reference sequence). The CDR3 sequence is CASSSSGTLQYF. The CDR3 nucleotides read TGTGCCAGCAGCTCTTCAGGGACTTTGCAGTATTTT.

The chain carries TRBV2 and TRBJ1-1, with D maybe TRBD1 (6 bases). CDR1 and CDR2 (germline): SNHLY, FYNNEI. The CDR3 runs to 15 residues. The germline V and J ends were trimmed by 6 bases and 4 bases, with 18 bases remaining between them. CDR3 nucleotides: TGTGCCAGCAGCACCAACGGCGGGACACTCACTGAAGCTTTCTTT. Protein: CASSTNGGTLTEAFF.

V usage is TRBV28 and J usage is TRBJ1-4; 7 nucleotides line up with TRBD1. The CDR3 is 13 residues long. Trimming cost V 6 bases and J 4 bases; bases outside gene matches: 2. Germline-derived CDR1 and CDR2 are MDHEN and SYDVKM. CDR3 residues: CASRTGINEKLFF. CDR3 sequence (DNA): TGTGCCAGCAGGACAGGGATTAATGAAAAACTGTTTTTT.

This chain joins TRBV7-8 and TRBJ2-5, with D possibly being TRBD1 or TRBD2 (5 bases each). CDR3 length: 16 amino acids. The V end was cut by 0 bases, the J end by 3 bases, with 14 bases between. Germline-derived CDR1 and CDR2 are SGHVS and FQNEAQ. CDR3 DNA sequence: TGTGCCAGCAGCTTAGCCCTGGGACGGATAAAAGAGACCCAGTACTTC. It is translated as CASSLALGRIKETQYF.